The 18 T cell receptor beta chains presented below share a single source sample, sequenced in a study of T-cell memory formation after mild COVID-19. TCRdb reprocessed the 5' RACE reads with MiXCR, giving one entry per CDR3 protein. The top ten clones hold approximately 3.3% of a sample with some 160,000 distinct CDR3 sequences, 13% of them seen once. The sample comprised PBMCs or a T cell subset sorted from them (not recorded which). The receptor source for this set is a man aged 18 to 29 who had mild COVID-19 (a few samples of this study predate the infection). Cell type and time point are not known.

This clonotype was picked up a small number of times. CDR3 DNA sequence: TGTGCCAGCAGCCCACCGGGGGCCCCCTACGAGCAGTACTTC. Protein product: CASSPPGAPYEQYF. V gene TRBV7-3 combines with J gene TRBJ2-7; D is possibly TRBD1 or TRBD2 (6 bases each). The CDR3 has 14 amino acids. Trimming removed 5 bases from V and 2 bases from J, with 13 bases in between. Per germline, CDR1 SGHTA and CDR2 FQGTGA.

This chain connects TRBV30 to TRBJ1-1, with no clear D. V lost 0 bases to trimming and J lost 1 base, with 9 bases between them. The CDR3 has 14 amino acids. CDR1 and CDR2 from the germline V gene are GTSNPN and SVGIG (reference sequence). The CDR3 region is CAWSVPAGNTEAFF. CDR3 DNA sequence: TGTGCCTGGAGTGTACCGGCGGGGAACACTGAAGCTTTCTTT.

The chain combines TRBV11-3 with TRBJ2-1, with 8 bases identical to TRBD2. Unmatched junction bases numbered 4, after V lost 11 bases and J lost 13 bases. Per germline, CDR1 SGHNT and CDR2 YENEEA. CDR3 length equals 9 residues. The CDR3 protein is CARGGVQFF. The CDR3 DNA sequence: TGTGCCCGGGGGGGGGTACAGTTCTTC.

The DNA for the CDR3 is TGCGCCACCCGACGAGCGGGGGGGCCCGGCACCGGGGAGCTGTTTTTT. Protein: CATRRAGGPGTGELFF. V and J are TRBV5-1 and TRBJ2-2, with 10 bases fitting TRBD2. The CDR3 is made up of 16 amino acids. V shed 9 bases and J 4 bases; nucleotides not matched to a gene: 12. CDR1 and CDR2 from the germline V gene are SGHRS and YFSETQ.

CDR3 protein: CASTDTGELFF. The CDR3, as DNA: TGTGCCAGCACGGACACCGGGGAGCTGTTTTTT. J is TRBJ2-2 and V is TRBV4-2; D is uncertain. The CDR3 extends over 11 amino acids. In germline, CDR1 is LGHNA, CDR2 YNFKEQ. The V and J ends lost 7 bases and 3 bases respectively, with 3 bases between them.

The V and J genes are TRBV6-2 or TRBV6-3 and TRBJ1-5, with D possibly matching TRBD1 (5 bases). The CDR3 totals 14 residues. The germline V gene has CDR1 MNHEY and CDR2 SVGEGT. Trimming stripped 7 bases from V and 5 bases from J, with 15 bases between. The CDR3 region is CASNTRGYDQPQHF. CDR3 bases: TGTGCCAGCAATACACGGGGGTATGATCAGCCCCAGCATTTT.

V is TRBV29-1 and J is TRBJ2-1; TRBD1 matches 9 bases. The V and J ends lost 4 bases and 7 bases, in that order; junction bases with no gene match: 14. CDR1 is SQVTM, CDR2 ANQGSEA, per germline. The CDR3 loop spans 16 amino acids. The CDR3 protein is CSVVGRWDRVPNEQFF. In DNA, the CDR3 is TGCAGCGTTGTGGGGCGGTGGGACAGGGTACCTAATGAGCAGTTCTTC.

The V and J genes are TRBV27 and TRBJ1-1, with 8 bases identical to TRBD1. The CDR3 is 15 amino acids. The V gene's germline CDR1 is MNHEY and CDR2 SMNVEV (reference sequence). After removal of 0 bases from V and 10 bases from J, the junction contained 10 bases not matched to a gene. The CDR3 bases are TGTGCCAGCAGTTTATCGTGGACAGGGTTTAACGGAGCTTTCTTT. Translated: CASSLSWTGFNGAFF.

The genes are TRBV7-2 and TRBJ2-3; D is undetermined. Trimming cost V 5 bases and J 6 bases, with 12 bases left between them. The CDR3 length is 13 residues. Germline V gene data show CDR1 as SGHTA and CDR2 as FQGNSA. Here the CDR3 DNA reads TGTGCCAGCAGCCACGGTCCCTTGGATACGCAGTATTTT. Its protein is CASSHGPLDTQYF.

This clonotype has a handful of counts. CDR3 in DNA: TGTGCCAGCAGCTTAGAAACGACTAGCGGGGTAGGGGGCAATGAGCAGTTCTTC. It codes for CASSLETTSGVGGNEQFF. V gene TRBV11-3 combines with J gene TRBJ2-1; TRBD2 matches 11 bases. Trimming cost V 0 bases and J 6 bases; bases outside gene matches: 10. The CDR3 is 18 amino acids. Germline loops: CDR1 SGHNT, CDR2 YENEEA.

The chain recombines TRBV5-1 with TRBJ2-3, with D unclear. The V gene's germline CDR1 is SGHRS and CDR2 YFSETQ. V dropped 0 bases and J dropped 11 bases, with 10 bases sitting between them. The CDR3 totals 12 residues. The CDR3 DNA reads TGCGCCAGCAGCTTGGCCTTGGATCAGCAGTATTTT. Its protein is CASSLALDQQYF.

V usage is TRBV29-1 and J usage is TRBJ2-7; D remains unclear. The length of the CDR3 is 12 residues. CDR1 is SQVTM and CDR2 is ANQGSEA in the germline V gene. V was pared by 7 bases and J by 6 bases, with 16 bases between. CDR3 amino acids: CSGAQNSGEQYF. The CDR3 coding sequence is TGCAGCGGTGCTCAGAACTCGGGCGAGCAGTACTTC.

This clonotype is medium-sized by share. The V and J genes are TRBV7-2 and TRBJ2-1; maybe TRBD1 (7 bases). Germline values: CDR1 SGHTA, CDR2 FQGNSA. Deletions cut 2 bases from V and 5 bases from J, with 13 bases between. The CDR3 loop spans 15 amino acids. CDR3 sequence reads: CASSLTRGADNEQFF. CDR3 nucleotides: TGTGCCAGCAGCTTAACCAGGGGGGCAGACAATGAGCAGTTCTTC.

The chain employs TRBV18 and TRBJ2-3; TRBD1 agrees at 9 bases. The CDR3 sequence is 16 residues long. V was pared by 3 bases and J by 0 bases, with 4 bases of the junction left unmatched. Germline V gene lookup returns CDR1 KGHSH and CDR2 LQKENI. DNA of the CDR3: TGTGCCAGCTCACCTCGGACAGGGGCAAGCACAGATACGCAGTATTTT. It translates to CASSPRTGASTDTQYF.

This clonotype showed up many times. The CDR3 DNA is TGTGCCACCAGCAGAGACCGGACAGCAGAAGACACCGGGGAGCTGTTTTTT. As protein: CATSRDRTAEDTGELFF. The chain uses TRBV15 and TRBJ2-2, with a tentative D call TRBD1 (6 bases). V was trimmed by 0 bases and J by 3 bases, leaving 14 bases between them. The CDR3 is 17 amino acids. Germline V gene data show CDR1 as LNHNV and CDR2 as YYDKDF (reference sequence).

CDR3 DNA sequence: TGTGCCAGCAGAAACTCAGGGGCGGGACAGGACCATGGCTACACCTTC. Residues: CASRNSGAGQDHGYTF. This chain joins TRBV6-5 and TRBJ1-2; 8 nucleotides agree with TRBD1. Germline values: CDR1 MNHEY, CDR2 SVGAGI. The CDR3 has 16 amino acids. V lost 6 bases, J lost 6 bases, and 15 bases stayed unmatched.

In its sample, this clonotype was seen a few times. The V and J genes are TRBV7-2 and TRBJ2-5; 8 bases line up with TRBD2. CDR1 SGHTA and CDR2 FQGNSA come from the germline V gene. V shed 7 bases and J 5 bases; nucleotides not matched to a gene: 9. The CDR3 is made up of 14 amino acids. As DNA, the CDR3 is TGTGCCAGCATATTAGCGGGGCGGAGGGAGACCCAGTACTTC. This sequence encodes CASILAGRRETQYF. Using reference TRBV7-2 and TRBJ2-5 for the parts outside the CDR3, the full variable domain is GAGVSQSPSNKVTEKGKDVELRCDPISGHTALYWYRQSLGQGLEFLIYFQGNSAPDKSGLPSDRFSAERTGGSVSTLTIQRTQQEDSAVYLCASILAGRRETQYFGPGTRLLVL.

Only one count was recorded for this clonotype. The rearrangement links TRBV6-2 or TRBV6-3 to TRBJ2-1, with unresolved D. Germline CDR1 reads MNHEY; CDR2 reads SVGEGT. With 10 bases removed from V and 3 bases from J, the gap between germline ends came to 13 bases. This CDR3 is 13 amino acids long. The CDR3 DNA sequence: TGTGCCACCTTAATGGATCTCTACAATGAGCAGTTCTTC. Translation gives CATLMDLYNEQFF.